The 32 T cell receptor beta chains below were found in one sample sequenced in a study of tumor-infiltrating lymphocytes in localized non-small cell lung cancer. Clones were sequenced by immunoSEQ multiplex PCR, and TCRdb holds only the in-frame ones, with some missing. The sample lists fewer than 25,000 clones; 73% were seen once. The sample was lung tumor tissue. The receptor set was obtained from a human donor with non-small cell lung cancer.

As to this clone: This CDR3 is also generated by other DNA sequences in the sample. V usage is TRBV6-6 and J usage is TRBJ1-5; D is ambiguous. This CDR3 is built from 11 residues. Germline V gene data show CDR1 as MNHNY and CDR2 as SVGAGI (reference sequence). The ends were cut back, 4 bases at V and 10 bases at J, with 8 bases in the middle. The CDR3: CASSSGEPQHF. CDR3 sequence (DNA): TGTGCCAGCAGTTCCGGGGAACCCCAGCATTTT.

The chain joins TRBV7-2 to TRBJ1-5; the match to TRBD1 covers 9 bases. The V segment lost 5 bases and the J segment 2 bases; nucleotides outside the gene matches: 4. The CDR3 is 15 amino acids. Germline values: CDR1 SGHTA, CDR2 FQGNSA. The CDR3 region is CASSPGQGRNQPQHF. In nucleotides, the CDR3 is TGTGCCAGCAGCCCGGGACAGGGACGCAATCAGCCCCAGCATTTT.

V and J are TRBV30 and TRBJ1-5; 7 bases map to TRBD1. CDR1 is GTSNPN and CDR2 is SVGIG in the germline V gene (reference sequence). After removal of 2 bases from V and 5 bases from J, the junction contained 6 bases not matched to a gene. The CDR3 extends over 14 amino acids. The CDR3 spells CAWSTGGTDQPQHF. The CDR3 nucleotides are TGTGCCTGGAGTACCGGGGGGACAGATCAGCCCCAGCATTTT.

This clone was seen a few times. The gene calls are TRBV18 and TRBJ2-3, with 12 bases aligning to TRBD2. The germline gives CDR1 KGHSH, CDR2 LQKENI. V dropped 6 bases and J dropped 5; count of bases not matched to a gene: 6. This CDR3 has 15 residues. CDR3 nucleotides: TGTGCCAGCTCCGCGACTAGCGGGGGTGGAGATACGCAGTATTTT. Its translation is CASSATSGGGDTQYF. The full variable domain, rest sourced from reference TRBV18 and TRBJ2-3, is NAGVMQNPRHLVRRRGQEARLRCSPMKGHSHVYWYRQLPEEGLKFMVYLQKENIIDESGMPKERFSAEFPKEGPSILRIQQVVRGDSAAYFCASSATSGGGDTQYFGPGTRLTVL.

J is TRBJ2-5 and V is TRBV5-5, with a weak D call TRBD2 (6 bases). V gave up 3 bases and J gave up 4 bases, with 19 bases separating them. The CDR3 length is 16 residues. Germline CDR1 SGHKS, CDR2 YYEKEE (reference sequence). CDR3 region: CASSSGNSWRGETQYF. In DNA form, the CDR3 reads TGTGCCAGCAGCTCCGGGAACTCCTGGAGGGGAGAGACCCAGTACTTC.

This clone appeared a few times. CDR3 nucleotide sequence: TGTGCCTGGAGTGTGTCGGGGGCCCCCTACGAGCAGTACTTC. It encodes CAWSVSGAPYEQYF. The rearrangement joins TRBV30 to TRBJ2-7, with D perhaps being TRBD1 or TRBD2 (6 bases each). Germline-derived CDR1 and CDR2 are GTSNPN and SVGIG (reference sequence). The CDR3 sequence is 14 residues long. The germline V and J ends were trimmed by 0 bases and 2 bases, with 11 bases remaining between them.

V is TRBV6-1 and J is TRBJ1-5, with TRBD1 as a possible D gene (5 bases). The CDR3 is made up of 15 amino acids. Germline loops: CDR1 MNHNS, CDR2 SASEGT. V dropped 4 bases and J dropped 5 bases, with 15 bases sitting between them. CDR3 nucleotides: TGTGCCAGCAGTGGACTTATAGGGGAAGATCAGCCCCAGCATTTT. Protein: CASSGLIGEDQPQHF.

V usage is TRBV10-3 and J usage is TRBJ1-6, with 10 positions matching TRBD1. In germline, CDR1 is ENHRY, CDR2 SYGVKD. This CDR3 region has 16 residues. V was clipped by 3 bases and J by 10 bases; unmatched bases: 9. The DNA of the CDR3 is TGTGCCATCAGTGACAACCGGGACAGGGGAGGGTCACCCCTCCACTTT. It is translated as CAISDNRDRGGSPLHF.

The chain uses TRBV7-8 and TRBJ1-5, with 9 bases matching TRBD1. After removal of 2 bases from V and 5 bases from J, the junction contained 7 bases not matched to a gene. This CDR3 region has 16 residues. Per germline, CDR1 SGHVS and CDR2 FQNEAQ. The CDR3, as DNA: TGTGCCAGCAGCTTATGGCCGGGACAGGGTCATCAGCCCCAGCATTTT. Residues: CASSLWPGQGHQPQHF.

V is TRBV28 and J is TRBJ1-2; D not certain. V lost 6 bases to trimming and J lost 5 bases, with 13 bases between them. CDR1 is MDHEN, CDR2 SYDVKM, per germline. The CDR3 has 13 amino acids. The CDR3 region has the DNA TGTGCCAGCAGCCCGGCCCAGCGATATGGCTACACCTTC. Its protein product is CASSPAQRYGYTF.

The rearrangement uses TRBV5-1 and TRBJ2-2; TRBD1 matches 11 bases. The J segment lost 6 bases and the V segment lost 3 bases, leaving 7 bases of the junction unmatched. Germline CDR1 SGHRS, CDR2 YFSETQ. CDR3 length: 16 amino acids. CDR3 sequence reads: CASSSQGQGASGELFF. Written as DNA, the CDR3 is TGCGCCAGCAGCTCCCAAGGACAGGGGGCGTCCGGGGAGCTGTTTTTT.

The chain has TRBV6-5 and TRBJ2-2; D not resolved. CDR1 MNHEY and CDR2 SVGAGI come from the germline V gene. The CDR3 runs 16 residues. The V and J ends lost 0 bases and 1 base respectively, with 9 bases between them. CDR3 in amino acids: CASSYSRRMNTGELFF. As DNA, the CDR3 is TGTGCCAGCAGTTACTCGCGACGCATGAACACCGGGGAGCTGTTTTTT.

This clone was picked up a small number of times. V usage is TRBV4-2 and J usage is TRBJ1-1, with D unresolved. This CDR3 is 14 amino acids long. The V gene's germline CDR1 is LGHNA and CDR2 YNFKEQ. V dropped 0 bases and J dropped 1 base, with 6 bases sitting between them. CDR3: CASSQEKQNTEAFF. The CDR3 nucleotides read TGTGCCAGCAGCCAAGAAAAGCAGAACACTGAAGCTTTCTTT.

This clone was picked up one time. CDR3 residues: CASSAGTQDGKLFF. As DNA, the CDR3 is TGCGCCAGCAGCGCCGGGACGCAGGACGGAAAACTGTTTTTT. The V call is TRBV5-1, the J call TRBJ1-4; D might be TRBD1 (5 bases). Germline values: CDR1 SGHRS, CDR2 YFSETQ. V was cut by 4 bases and J by 10 bases, with 17 bases left in between. CDR3 length: 14 amino acids.

V is TRBV11-2 and J is TRBJ1-3, with D perhaps matching TRBD1 (6 bases). The CDR3 consists of 15 residues. V shed 5 bases and J shed 2 bases, with 13 bases lying between them. Germline V lookup: CDR1 SGHAT, CDR2 FQNNGV. The CDR3 DNA reads TGTGCCAGCAGCCGAACCACAGGGACTGGAAACACCATATATTTT. Translating gives CASSRTTGTGNTIYF.

In its sample, this clone was seen a few times. CDR3 amino acids: CASGPRRKAFF. CDR3 bases: TGTGCTAGTGGTCCCCGGCGGAAAGCTTTCTTT. The rearrangement links TRBV12-5 to TRBJ1-1; D is unresolved. The CDR3 extends over 11 amino acids. Germline CDR1 LGHNT, CDR2 FRNRAP. Trimming cost V 5 bases and J 9 bases, with 10 bases left between them.

This clone came up a few times. This sequence joins TRBV6-1 and TRBJ1-2; TRBD1 aligns across 10 bases. The CDR3 runs to 16 residues. With V trimmed by 4 bases and J by 2 bases, 7 bases remained unmatched. Germline V lookup: CDR1 MNHNS, CDR2 SASEGT. CDR3 protein: CASSGRQGADNYGYTF. The CDR3 nucleotides read TGTGCCAGCAGTGGAAGACAGGGGGCCGACAACTATGGCTACACCTTC.

This clone has only one observation. The chain uses TRBV2 and TRBJ1-2; a possible D gene is TRBD1 (6 bases). V was pared by 4 bases and J by 4 bases, with 7 bases between. CDR1 is SNHLY and CDR2 is FYNNEI in the germline V gene. The CDR3 totals 12 residues. CDR3 in DNA: TGTGCCAGCAGTGGGACAGCCTATGGCTACACCTTC. Translated: CASSGTAYGYTF.

The CDR3 region has the DNA TGCGCCAGCAGCCCGGGGGGGGGTCGCTCCTACGAGCAGTACTTC. Translation: CASSPGGGRSYEQYF. The V gene is TRBV5-1, the J gene TRBJ2-7; TRBD2 matches at 8 bases. Germline assignment: CDR1 SGHRS and CDR2 YFSETQ. J was trimmed by 0 bases and V by 4 bases; bases with no gene match: 6. This CDR3 has 15 residues.

The V gene is TRBV9, the J gene TRBJ2-5; D tentatively reads TRBD1 or TRBD2 (5 bases each). Trimming took off 4 bases at V and 2 bases at J, with 18 bases between the two ends. Germline CDR1 and CDR2: SGDLS and YYNGEE. There are 16 residues in the CDR3. The DNA for the CDR3 is TGTGCCAGCAGCCGACCAGAAGGGACGGATCAAGAGACCCAGTACTTC. Protein sequence: CASSRPEGTDQETQYF.

The rearrangement uses TRBV5-1 and TRBJ1-4; 7 nucleotides align to TRBD1. The CDR3 sequence is 14 residues long. Unmatched junction bases numbered 7, after V lost 4 bases and J lost 7 bases. Germline CDR1 SGHRS, CDR2 YFSETQ. CDR3 coding DNA: TGCGCCAGCAGCCACCGACAGGGTGGTGAAAAACTGTTTTTT. Translating gives CASSHRQGGEKLFF.

The V and J genes are TRBV28 and TRBJ1-2; D is unclear. This CDR3 is built from 14 residues. V gave up 6 bases and J gave up 7 bases, with 18 bases separating them. Germline-derived CDR1 and CDR2 are MDHEN and SYDVKM. In DNA, the CDR3 is TGTGCCAGCAGCACATCGGCGGGTGATGGTGGCTACACCTTC. Residues: CASSTSAGDGGYTF.

The V gene is TRBV7-8, the J gene TRBJ2-2, with no clear D. Germline V lookup: CDR1 SGHVS, CDR2 FQNEAQ. V lost 5 bases and J 9 bases, leaving 10 bases between the germline ends. CDR3 length equals 12 residues. CDR3 amino acids: CASSPDGRELFF. The DNA for the CDR3 is TGTGCCAGCAGCCCCGACGGACGGGAGCTGTTTTTT.

The chain uses TRBV11-2 and TRBJ1-1; D unclear. Per germline, CDR1 SGHAT and CDR2 FQNNGV. The CDR3 totals 14 residues. V was pared by 2 bases and J by 1 base, with 8 bases between. DNA for the CDR3: TGTGCCAGCAGCTTACTATGGTCGAACACTGAAGCTTTCTTT. It is translated as CASSLLWSNTEAFF. Together with reference TRBV11-2 and TRBJ1-1, the CDR3 gives the full variable domain: EAGVAQSPRYKIIEKRQSVAFWCNPISGHATLYWYQQILGQGPKLLIQFQNNGVVDDSQLPKDRFSAERLKGVDSTLKIQPAKLEDSAVYLCASSLLWSNTEAFFGQGTRLTVV.

The chain uses TRBV18 and TRBJ1-3; unclear D gene. Germline CDR1 is KGHSH and CDR2 is LQKENI. V was clipped by 2 bases and J by 0 bases, with 2 bases between them. CDR3 size: 13 residues. In nucleotides, the CDR3 is TGTGCCAGCTCACCAAACTCTGGAAACACCATATATTTT. This translates into CASSPNSGNTIYF.

This clone was seen more than once but under ten times. This rearrangement joins TRBV7-7 to TRBJ2-3; 10 positions agree with TRBD1. From germline, CDR1 is SSHAT and CDR2 FNYEAQ (reference sequence). J gave up 0 bases and V 3 bases, and 0 bases lay outside the gene matches. The CDR3 sequence is 15 residues long. The CDR3 protein is CASSLGQGSTDTQYF. CDR3 nucleotide sequence: TGTGCCAGCAGCTTGGGACAGGGGAGCACAGATACGCAGTATTTT.

The V call is TRBV11-2, the J call TRBJ2-3; D assignment may be TRBD1 or TRBD2 (5 bases each). The V and J ends lost 0 bases and 8 bases respectively, with 18 bases between them. The germline gives CDR1 SGHAT, CDR2 FQNNGV. This CDR3 contains 16 residues. The CDR3 here is CASSLDRRDPASTQYF. DNA of the CDR3: TGTGCCAGCAGCTTAGATCGCCGGGACCCCGCCTCTACGCAGTATTTT.

This clone is a singleton in its sample. The chain joins TRBV7-2 to TRBJ2-7; D ambiguous. The CDR3 is 13 amino acids. Trimming removed 4 bases from V and 2 bases from J, with 9 bases in between. Germline V CDR1 and CDR2: SGHTA, FQGNSA. The CDR3 reads CASSSDLTYEQYF. The CDR3 DNA follows: TGTGCCAGCAGCTCCGACCTGACCTACGAGCAGTACTTC.

This clone was picked up one time. The chain recombines TRBV7-2 with TRBJ2-7, with D possibly being TRBD2 (6 bases). The CDR3 consists of 14 residues. Germline lookup yields CDR1 SGHTA and CDR2 FQGNSA. V lost 5 bases and J lost 2, with 13 bases in between. Here the CDR3 DNA reads TGTGCCAGCAGCGGGGCTGGCGGGGCCTACGAGCAGTACTTC. It encodes CASSGAGGAYEQYF. Variable domain in full (rest from reference TRBV7-2 and TRBJ2-7): GAGVSQSPSNKVTEKGKDVELRCDPISGHTALYWYRQSLGQGLEFLIYFQGNSAPDKSGLPSDRFSAERTGGSVSTLTIQRTQQEDSAVYLCASSGAGGAYEQYFGPGTRLTVT.

The V call is TRBV27, the J call TRBJ2-3, with D perhaps TRBD1 (5 bases). CDR3 size: 14 residues. The V gene lost 8 bases and the J gene lost 4 bases, with 16 bases spanning the gap. Germline CDR1 reads MNHEY; CDR2 reads SMNVEV (reference sequence). The CDR3, as DNA: TGTGCCAGCTTCCCCCGGGCAGGGTCAGATACGCAGTATTTT. Protein sequence: CASFPRAGSDTQYF.

This clone was counted only a few times. This rearrangement joins TRBV30 to TRBJ1-2; 7 bases align to TRBD1. V lost 3 bases to trimming and J lost 4 bases; unmatched junction nucleotides: 8. This CDR3 is built from 14 residues. From germline, CDR1 is GTSNPN and CDR2 SVGIG (reference sequence). The chain's CDR3 is CAWSLQGRFYGYTF. The DNA of the CDR3 is TGTGCCTGGAGCCTACAGGGGAGGTTCTATGGCTACACCTTC.

This chain connects TRBV6-5 to TRBJ2-3; D not certain. V was clipped by 2 bases and J by 8 bases, with 8 bases between them. Germline CDR1 MNHEY, CDR2 SVGAGI. This CDR3 contains 12 residues. CDR3 region: CASSYGSGTQYF. The CDR3 bases are TGTGCCAGCAGTTACGGGTCCGGTACGCAGTATTTT.